This TCR beta chain was obtained from a study of beta chain features in type 1 diabetes. Whole-study results and caveats: Using cDNA template may skew counts toward highly expressing activated cells. Moderate but significant shortening of TCRB CDR3s was recorded in all four CD4+ subsets from Type 1 diabetes patients. It was among patients, rather than healthy donors, that naive, central memory and Treg TCRB repertoires appeared more similar.

The study reverse transcribed the entire isolated RNA, so it sequenced expressed TCRB transcripts. Some 3.6 million reads was the average for naive, central memory and regulatory T cell samples. The assay was immunoSEQ multiplex PCR, and TCRdb's table has in-frame clones only and misses some. The profile covers around 160,000 clones, with around 9% appearing a single time and around 0.7% taken by the ten largest. This clone was seen a few times. Its antigen is still unknown. V lost 0 bases to trimming and J lost 5 bases; unmatched junction nucleotides: 1. This CDR3 comprises 13 residues. Per germline, CDR1 SQVTM and CDR2 ANQGSEA. CD45RO/CCR7/CD25/CD127/CD95/CD27 separated CD4+ naive, central memory, regulatory and stem cell-like memory cells by sorting.

The specimen sequenced was central memory CD4+ T cells from blood. The chain joins TRBV29-1 to TRBJ2-5, with 9 bases aligning to TRBD1. The sequence was collected from a woman aged 25 to 39 with type 1 diabetes. As DNA, the CDR3 is TGCAGCGTTGAAGATGGGACAGGGGAGACCCAGTACTTC. The encoded protein is CSVEDGTGETQYF.